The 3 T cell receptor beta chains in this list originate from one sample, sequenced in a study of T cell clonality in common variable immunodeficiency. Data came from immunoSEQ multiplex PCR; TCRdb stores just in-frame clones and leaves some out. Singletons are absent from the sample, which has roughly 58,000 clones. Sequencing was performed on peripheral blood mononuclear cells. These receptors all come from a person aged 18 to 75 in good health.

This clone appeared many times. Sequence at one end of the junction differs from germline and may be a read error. CDR3 in amino acids: CASSQETGVSRNTEAFF. The part of the CDR3 DNA that was read is TGCGCCAGCAGCCAAGAGACAGGGGTGAGTAGGAACACTGAA. The chain carries TRBV4-2 and TRBJ1-1; 8 bases agree with TRBD1. The read halts 3 residues ahead of the CDR3 end, with the missing end drawn from the germline J gene. CDR1 is LGHNA and CDR2 is YNFKEQ in the germline V gene. This CDR3 is 17 amino acids long.

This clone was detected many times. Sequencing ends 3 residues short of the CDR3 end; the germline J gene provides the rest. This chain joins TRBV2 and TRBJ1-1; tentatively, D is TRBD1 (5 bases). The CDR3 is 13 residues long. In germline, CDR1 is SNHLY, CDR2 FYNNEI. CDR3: CASNLELQGKAFF. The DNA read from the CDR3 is TGTGCCAGCAATCTAGAACTCCAGGGAAAA.

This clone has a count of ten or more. The sequenced CDR3 bases are TGTGCCAGCAGCTTAAGTTGGGCAGTCCATTATGGC. Amino acid sequence: CASSLSWAVHYG. The whole CDR3 region reads CASSLSWAVHYGYTF. The V call is TRBV11-2, the J call TRBJ1-2; D not resolved. The read terminates 3 residues before the CDR3 end, so the remaining end is supplied by the germline J gene. CDR1 SGHAT and CDR2 FQNNGV come from the germline V gene. The germline V and J ends were trimmed by 2 bases and 5 bases, with 15 bases remaining between them. The CDR3 contains 15 residues.